This entry lists 30 T cell receptor beta chains sequenced from one sample in a study of T-cell memory formation after mild COVID-19 (dated by TCRdb to 2020 to 2022). The receptor library was made with 5' RACE. Data came from an Illumina NovaSeq 6000. In-frame beta chains were kept once TCRdb had trimmed the public reads at Q25 with fastp and called clones with MiXCR. Every CDR3 protein is listed once, alongside the most common genes and DNA of its rows. The sample includes more than 250,000 distinct CDR3 sequences, with roughly 15% observed a single time. 22% of the sample is held by the ten biggest clonotypes. Sequenced material: PBMCs or a T cell subset sorted from them (not recorded which). Every receptor here comes from a man between 18 and 35 years old who had mild COVID-19 (a few samples of this study predate the infection). The sample titles of this study are shuffled in the database, so cell type and time point are left out; the donor was told from shared clones.

The V and J genes are TRBV12-3 or TRBV12-4 and TRBJ2-5, with TRBD2 matching over 8 bases. V was pared by 4 bases and J by 3 bases, with 13 bases of the junction left unmatched. This CDR3 comprises 17 residues. The CDR3 is CASSYSPPAGVKETQYF. In nucleotides, the CDR3 is TGTGCCAGCAGTTACTCCCCCCCAGCGGGGGTCAAAGAGACCCAGTACTTC.

This chain links TRBV12-3 or TRBV12-4 with TRBJ2-2; no clear D gene. V was trimmed by 3 bases and J by 6 bases, leaving 8 bases between them. This CDR3 contains 13 residues. CDR3 sequence (DNA): TGTGCCAGCAGTTTCACCATTTCCGGGGAGCTGTTTTTT. This encodes CASSFTISGELFF.

J is TRBJ2-3 and V is TRBV19; tentatively, D is TRBD1 (6 bases). The germline V and J ends were trimmed by 3 bases and 6 bases, with 10 bases remaining between them. The V gene's germline CDR1 is LNHDA and CDR2 SQIVND (reference sequence). The CDR3 has 13 residues. In DNA form, the CDR3 reads TGTGCCAGTAGTATTCGGCAGGGGGATACGCAGTATTTT. It encodes CASSIRQGDTQYF.

V usage is TRBV20-1 and J usage is TRBJ2-1, with unresolved D. The CDR3 covers 12 residues. Germline V CDR1 and CDR2: DFQATT, SNEGSKA (reference sequence). Between the trimmed V and J ends, which lost 0 bases and 10 bases, there was a span of 10 bases. CDR3 amino acids: CSARDQEREQFF. The CDR3 DNA reads TGCAGTGCTAGAGATCAGGAACGAGAGCAGTTCTTC.

DNA of the CDR3: TGCAGTGCTAGCCGTCCCGGGACTCCGAACACTGAAGCTTTCTTT. Protein product: CSASRPGTPNTEAFF. The gene calls are TRBV20-1 and TRBJ1-1; a possible D gene is TRBD1 (5 bases). V gave up 3 bases and J gave up 1 base, with 15 bases separating them. This CDR3 contains 15 residues. Germline CDR1 reads DFQATT; CDR2 reads SNEGSKA (reference sequence).

This clonotype occurred a few times. The chain uses TRBV7-9 and TRBJ2-7; D is perhaps TRBD1 or TRBD2 (6 bases each). CDR3 length: 14 amino acids. Trimming pared 3 bases from V and 2 bases from J, leaving 11 bases between. CDR1 SEHNR and CDR2 FQNEAQ come from the germline V gene (reference sequence). The CDR3 sequence is CASSFGGQPYEQYF. Here the CDR3 DNA reads TGTGCCAGCAGCTTTGGGGGGCAACCCTACGAGCAGTACTTC.

This clonotype was seen many times. This chain joins TRBV7-2 and TRBJ2-3; tentatively, D is TRBD1 or TRBD2 (5 bases each). Per germline, CDR1 SGHTA and CDR2 FQGNSA. This CDR3 has 14 residues. V lost 8 bases and J 6 bases, leaving 18 bases between the germline ends. Here the CDR3 DNA reads TGTGCCAGCGTCTCCCGGCTAGAGGGGGATACGCAGTATTTT. It yields the protein CASVSRLEGDTQYF.

This chain joins TRBV9 and TRBJ1-1; D is uncertain. The V and J ends lost 0 bases and 0 bases respectively, with 9 bases between them. The V gene's germline CDR1 is SGDLS and CDR2 YYNGEE. The CDR3 length is 15 residues. The CDR3 loop reads CASSVDTAMNTEAFF. Written as DNA, the CDR3 is TGTGCCAGCAGCGTAGATACGGCCATGAACACTGAAGCTTTCTTT.

The sample holds many counts of this clonotype. J is TRBJ2-1 and V is TRBV12-3 or TRBV12-4; D remains unclear. The CDR3 is 15 amino acids. The V and J ends lost 6 bases and 0 bases respectively, with 12 bases between them. The CDR3, as DNA: TGTGCCAGCAGCCGAACATCGGGCTCCTACAATGAGCAGTTCTTC. Encoded protein: CASSRTSGSYNEQFF.

This clonotype was seen only a few times. CDR3 DNA: TGCGCCAGCAGCGGGGGACTAGCGGGGAACACCGGGGAGCTGTTTTTT. Translation: CASSGGLAGNTGELFF. This chain links TRBV5-1 with TRBJ2-2, with 12 bases that match TRBD2. The junction had 2 bases not matched to a gene; V was cut back by 4 bases and J by 1 base. The germline V gene has CDR1 SGHRS and CDR2 YFSETQ. The CDR3 extends over 16 amino acids.

The chain links TRBV7-9 to TRBJ2-2; 10 positions agree with TRBD1. The CDR3 consists of 14 residues. The germline V gene has CDR1 SEHNR and CDR2 FQNEAQ (reference sequence). V shed 10 bases, J shed 3 bases, and the junction held 5 bases outside the gene matches. The CDR3 sequence: CANRGQGDTGELFF. CDR3 in DNA: TGTGCCAACAGAGGACAGGGGGACACCGGGGAGCTGTTTTTT.

Many counts were recorded for this clonotype. Relative to the germline gene, one junction end is altered; a read error may explain this. The chain combines TRBV5-1 with TRBJ2-5; TRBD1 matches 8 bases. This CDR3 contains 14 residues. Per the germline V gene, CDR1 is SGHRS and CDR2 is YFSETQ. The CDR3 DNA sequence: TGTGCCAGCAGCTTACAGGGGGTTCAAGAGACCCAGTACTTC. It specifies CASSLQGVQETQYF.

This clonotype showed up just a few times. The V call is TRBV5-1, the J call TRBJ2-3; TRBD1 aligns across 9 bases. In germline, CDR1 is SGHRS, CDR2 YFSETQ. V shed 4 bases, J shed 3 bases, and the junction held 6 bases outside the gene matches. The CDR3 consists of 15 residues. CDR3: CASSARTGETDTQYF. The DNA of the CDR3 is TGCGCCAGCAGCGCCCGGACAGGGGAAACAGATACGCAGTATTTT. Full variable domain (missing parts from reference TRBV5-1 and TRBJ2-3): KAGVTQTPRYLIKTRGQQVTLSCSPISGHRSVSWYQQTPGQGLQFLFEYFSETQRNKGNFPGRFSGRQFSNSRSEMNVSTLELGDSALYLCASSARTGETDTQYFGPGTRLTVL.

The V and J genes are TRBV11-2 and TRBJ2-2, with D unclear. The CDR3 has 14 residues. V lost 1 base, J lost 7 bases, and 10 bases lay in between. CDR1 and CDR2 (germline): SGHAT, FQNNGV. The CDR3 loop is CASSLAVGYGELFF. Here the CDR3 DNA reads TGTGCCAGCAGCTTAGCCGTCGGCTACGGGGAGCTGTTTTTT.

The V and J genes are TRBV29-1 and TRBJ2-3; the D gene is possibly TRBD2 (6 bases). Germline V gene lookup returns CDR1 SQVTM and CDR2 ANQGSEA. Trimming took 4 bases from V and 3 from J, leaving 23 bases between them. The CDR3 totals 17 residues. In DNA form, the CDR3 reads TGCAGCGTTGCCGGTGGACGGGGGAATATTGAAACAGATACGCAGTATTTT. The encoded protein is CSVAGGRGNIETDTQYF.

This clonotype was detected a few times. This CDR3 is CASSPGEIGAPEGTGELFF. For the CDR3, the DNA is TGTGCCAGCTCACCAGGCGAGATTGGGGCCCCGGAAGGCACCGGGGAGCTGTTTTTT. This chain uses TRBV18 with TRBJ2-2; a possible D gene is TRBD1 (5 bases). The germline V gene has CDR1 KGHSH and CDR2 LQKENI. CDR3 length: 19 amino acids. Trimming left V 2 bases short and J 4 bases short, with 23 bases between.

The sample holds many counts of this clonotype. CDR3 residues: CASSLGDVRYEAFF. In DNA, the CDR3 is TGCGCCAGCAGCTTGGGGGACGTTAGATATGAAGCTTTCTTT. The genes are TRBV5-1 and TRBJ1-1; D is perhaps TRBD1 (5 bases). The length of the CDR3 is 14 residues. The V end lost 0 bases, the J end lost 7 bases, and 13 bases lay between the germline ends. Germline V CDR1 and CDR2: SGHRS, YFSETQ.

This clonotype was counted between two and nine times. The chain has TRBV20-1 and TRBJ2-7; TRBD2 is a possible D gene (6 bases). The CDR3 is 13 amino acids. The ends were cut back, 0 bases at V and 6 bases at J, with 12 bases in the middle. CDR1 DFQATT and CDR2 SNEGSKA come from the germline V gene (reference sequence). CDR3 amino acids: CSARDPAGIEQYF. The CDR3 bases are TGCAGTGCTAGAGATCCGGCGGGGATCGAGCAGTACTTC.

The chain has TRBV4-1 and TRBJ1-3; D is unclear. Germline V CDR1 and CDR2: MGHRA, YSYEKL. This CDR3 has 15 amino acids. V lost 0 bases to trimming and J lost 2 bases, with 8 bases between them. The CDR3 region is CASSQERRAGNTIYF. Here the CDR3 DNA reads TGCGCCAGCAGCCAAGAGAGGAGGGCTGGAAACACCATATATTTT.

This clonotype has a count of ten or more. This rearrangement joins TRBV4-1 to TRBJ1-1; the D gene is possibly TRBD1 (5 bases). V lost 1 base and J 11 bases, leaving 11 bases between the germline ends. Germline V gene data show CDR1 as MGHRA and CDR2 as YSYEKL. This CDR3 is built from 12 residues. CDR3 loop: CASSQVAGRAFF. CDR3 DNA sequence: TGCGCCAGCAGCCAAGTGGCAGGGAGGGCTTTCTTT.

This clonotype was seen a few times. The CDR3 nucleotides are TGTGCCAGCAGCTTCCCGGTGGGGATGGGCACAGATACGCAGTATTTT. It is translated as CASSFPVGMGTDTQYF. This chain connects TRBV7-2 to TRBJ2-3; no reliable D call. V was clipped by 3 bases and J by 1 base, with 14 bases between them. The CDR3 is made up of 16 amino acids. Germline CDR1 is SGHTA and CDR2 is FQGNSA.

The sample holds a few counts of this clonotype. The rearrangement uses TRBV4-1 and TRBJ2-2; D is ambiguous. The germline gives CDR1 MGHRA, CDR2 YSYEKL. The V and J ends lost 1 base and 4 bases respectively, with 10 bases between them. The CDR3 has 15 residues. The CDR3 protein is CASSQGWEGTGELFF. In DNA form, the CDR3 reads TGCGCCAGCAGCCAAGGCTGGGAAGGCACCGGGGAGCTGTTTTTT.

This clonotype was recorded a few times. V gene TRBV5-1 combines with J gene TRBJ1-1; possibly TRBD1 for D (5 bases). In germline, CDR1 is SGHRS, CDR2 YFSETQ. The CDR3 totals 16 residues. Trimming left V 7 bases short and J 0 bases short, with 19 bases between. The CDR3 sequence: CASLPAAGGLNTEAFF. The CDR3 DNA reads as TGCGCCAGCCTTCCTGCTGCTGGGGGGTTGAACACTGAAGCTTTCTTT. Drawing the rest from reference TRBV5-1 and TRBJ1-1, the complete variable domain is KAGVTQTPRYLIKTRGQQVTLSCSPISGHRSVSWYQQTPGQGLQFLFEYFSETQRNKGNFPGRFSGRQFSNSRSEMNVSTLELGDSALYLCASLPAAGGLNTEAFFGQGTRLTVV.

This clonotype was observed a few times. The rearrangement joins TRBV2 to TRBJ2-7; D is ambiguous. V was clipped by 8 bases and J by 1 base, with 6 bases between them. The CDR3 loop spans 11 amino acids. Germline V CDR1 and CDR2: SNHLY, FYNNEI. CDR3 protein: CASERSYEQYF. CDR3 coding DNA: TGTGCCAGCGAGAGGTCCTACGAGCAGTACTTC.

This clonotype was seen only a few times. The chain combines TRBV11-2 with TRBJ2-7; no definite D call. The V gene lost 0 bases and the J gene lost 3 bases, with 9 bases spanning the gap. The CDR3 spans 14 residues. Germline values: CDR1 SGHAT, CDR2 FQNNGV. CDR3 region: CASSLDLGLYEQYF. Here the CDR3 DNA reads TGTGCCAGCAGCTTAGATCTGGGTCTCTACGAGCAGTACTTC.

This clonotype was counted only a few times. The chain carries TRBV6-2 or TRBV6-3 and TRBJ1-4, with unresolved D. The CDR3 spans 15 residues. Germline V lookup: CDR1 MNHEY, CDR2 SVGEGT. Trimming stripped 7 bases from V and 0 bases from J, with 12 bases between. The chain's CDR3 is CASTQATATNEKLFF. CDR3 DNA: TGTGCCAGCACCCAAGCTACGGCAACTAATGAAAAACTGTTTTTT.

This clonotype was counted between two and nine times. The V and J genes are TRBV6-1 and TRBJ1-5; no definite D call. Germline CDR1 is MNHNS and CDR2 is SASEGT. V lost 7 bases and J 0 bases, leaving 13 bases between the germline ends. The CDR3 is made up of 15 amino acids. CDR3 in amino acids: CASKDGTYSNQPQHF. Written as DNA, the CDR3 is TGTGCCAGCAAAGACGGAACTTATAGCAATCAGCCCCAGCATTTT.

This clonotype was counted many times. The chain recombines TRBV12-3 or TRBV12-4 with TRBJ2-1; D could derive from TRBD1 or TRBD2 (6 bases each). CDR3 size: 12 residues. V was cut by 2 bases and J by 9 bases, with 8 bases left in between. The CDR3 protein is CASSLRGVEQFF. The DNA for the CDR3 is TGTGCCAGCAGTTTAAGGGGGGTTGAGCAGTTCTTC.

This chain joins TRBV21-1 and TRBJ2-7; TRBD2, the table's D call, was not compared with the DNA. TRBV21-1 is noted as a pseudogene. The length of the CDR3 is 16 residues. The CDR3 DNA reads TGTGCCAGTCAAGGACGGGCATCTGGGCTAGCCTACGAGCAGTACGTC. Encoded protein: CASQGRASGLAYEQYV.

The genes are TRBV28 and TRBJ2-7; no reliable D call. The V gene lost 8 bases and the J gene lost 7 bases, with 12 bases spanning the gap. Per germline, CDR1 MDHEN and CDR2 SYDVKM. The CDR3 consists of 11 residues. The CDR3 loop reads CASLLPGEQYV. The CDR3 DNA reads TGTGCCAGCCTCCTACCGGGTGAGCAGTACGTC.